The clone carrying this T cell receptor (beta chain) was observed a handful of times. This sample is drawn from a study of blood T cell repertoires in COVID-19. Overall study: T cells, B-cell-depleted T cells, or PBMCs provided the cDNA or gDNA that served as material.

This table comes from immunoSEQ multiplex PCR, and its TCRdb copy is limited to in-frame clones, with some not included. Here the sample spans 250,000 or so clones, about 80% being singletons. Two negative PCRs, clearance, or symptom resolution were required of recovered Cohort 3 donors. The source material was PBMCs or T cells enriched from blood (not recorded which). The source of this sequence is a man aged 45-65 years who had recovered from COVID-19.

CDR3: CASSQDRDTGYTF. In DNA form, the CDR3 reads TGTGCCAGCAGCCAAGATCGGGACACCGGCTACACCTTC. This rearrangement joins TRBV3-1 (or the pseudogene TRBV3-2) to TRBJ1-2; tentative D call: TRBD1 (6 bases). CDR1 LGHDT and CDR2 YNNKEL come from the germline V gene (reference sequence). Trimming cost V 0 bases and J 8 bases, with 10 bases left between them. This CDR3 comprises 13 residues.